These 10 T cell receptor beta chains came from one sample sequenced in a study of T cell responses to AZD1222 COVID-19 vaccine. Libraries were prepared by immunoSEQ multiplex PCR; TCRdb keeps only in-frame clonotypes and omits some of them. This table has under 130,000 clones, roughly 87% appearing once. Specimen: peripheral blood, collected 28 days after the second AZD1222 dose. These receptors were collected from an adult who received the AZD1222 COVID-19 vaccine.

This chain joins TRBV2 and TRBJ2-7; TRBD1 aligns across 11 bases. The length of the CDR3 is 15 residues. Germline V lookup: CDR1 SNHLY, CDR2 FYNNEI. V lost 6 bases and J lost 3; bases outside the gene matches: 7. This CDR3 reads CASSIGQGAFYEQYF. CDR3 DNA: TGTGCCAGCAGCATCGGACAGGGGGCTTTCTACGAGCAGTACTTC.

V is TRBV2 and J is TRBJ1-1; 7 bases are shared with TRBD1. With V trimmed by 6 bases and J by 3 bases, 4 bases remained unmatched. Germline V gives CDR1 SNHLY, CDR2 FYNNEI. CDR3 length: 13 residues. CDR3 sequence reads: CASSRDSDTEAFF. In DNA, the CDR3 is TGTGCCAGCAGCAGGGACAGCGACACTGAAGCTTTCTTT. The complete variable domain, with remaining parts taken from reference TRBV2 and TRBJ1-1, reads EPEVTQTPSHQVTQMGQEVILRCVPISNHLYFYWYRQILGQKVEFLVSFYNNEISEKSEIFDDQFSVERPDGSNFTLKIRSTKLEDSAMYFCASSRDSDTEAFFGQGTRLTVV.

This chain joins TRBV28 and TRBJ2-2; possible D gene TRBD1, 5 bases. V dropped 4 bases and J dropped 4 bases, with 13 bases sitting between them. The CDR3 runs to 15 residues. Germline CDR1 reads MDHEN; CDR2 reads SYDVKM. The CDR3 coding sequence is TGTGCCAGCAGTTCATCCTCCAGGGTCACCGGGGAGCTGTTTTTT. This sequence encodes CASSSSSRVTGELFF.

The chain employs TRBV19 and TRBJ1-4; D remains unclear. The CDR3 extends over 15 amino acids. Looked up from germline, CDR1 is LNHDA and CDR2 is SQIVND (reference sequence). Trimming stripped 3 bases from V and 5 bases from J, with 13 bases between. The DNA of the CDR3 is TGTGCCAGTAGTATGTCAGAGAACGGGAATGAAAAACTGTTTTTT. Translation gives CASSMSENGNEKLFF.

The chain has TRBV27 and TRBJ1-2, with 8 bases lining up with TRBD1. V shed 5 bases, J shed 3 bases, and the junction held 26 bases outside the gene matches. Germline values: CDR1 MNHEY, CDR2 SMNVEV (reference sequence). The CDR3 totals 21 residues. CDR3 in DNA: TGTGCCAGCAGTCCCACCGGGCGAGTACGGAAGGGACAGGAGAGTTACTATGGCTACACCTTC. Translation: CASSPTGRVRKGQESYYGYTF.

The V gene is TRBV3-1 (or the pseudogene TRBV3-2), the J gene TRBJ1-5; D unclear. The CDR3 covers 14 residues. The V end lost 0 bases, the J end lost 6 bases, and 9 bases lay between the germline ends. The germline gives CDR1 LGHDT, CDR2 YNNKEL (reference sequence). CDR3 residues: CASSQDLAGQPQHF. The CDR3 bases are TGTGCCAGCAGCCAAGACTTAGCGGGTCAGCCCCAGCATTTT.

The chain combines TRBV6-5 with TRBJ2-7; 10 nucleotides line up with TRBD2. CDR3 length: 14 residues. The germline V gene encodes CDR1 MNHEY and CDR2 SVGAGI. The V gene end was trimmed by 8 bases and the J gene end by 3 bases; junction bases not matched to a gene: 7. The DNA for the CDR3 is TGTGCCAGCGAAGTTATAGCGGGAGGCTACGAGCAGTACTTC. Translation gives CASEVIAGGYEQYF.

The chain carries TRBV5-8 and TRBJ1-5; no clear D. Trimming took off 0 bases at V and 6 bases at J, with 1 base between the two ends. Germline-derived CDR1 and CDR2 are SGHTS and YDEGEE. There are 11 residues in the CDR3. The DNA of the CDR3 is TGTGCCAGCAGCTTGGTTCAGCCCCAGCATTTT. Translation: CASSLVQPQHF.

The chain joins TRBV18 to TRBJ1-1, with 10 bases fitting TRBD1. V shed 2 bases and J 4 bases; nucleotides not matched to a gene: 10. This CDR3 is built from 17 residues. The germline CDR1 and CDR2 sequences are KGHSH and LQKENI. The CDR3 region is CASSPKYTGTGVTEAFF. In DNA, the CDR3 is TGTGCCAGCTCACCAAAGTATACCGGGACAGGGGTCACTGAAGCTTTCTTT.

The chain joins TRBV5-4 to TRBJ1-2; TRBD1 agrees at 7 bases. The CDR3 spans 15 residues. Germline trimming cut 5 bases from V and 3 bases from J; bases unmatched to any gene: 10. Germline V gene data show CDR1 as SGHNT and CDR2 as YYREEE (reference sequence). The chain's CDR3 is CASSTPGQQDYGYTF. The CDR3 DNA follows: TGTGCCAGCAGTACCCCGGGACAGCAGGACTATGGCTACACCTTC.